These T cell receptor beta chains were read from a single sample in a study of brain T cells in children with intractable seizures. Sequenced by immunoSEQ multiplex PCR; TCRdb stores in-frame clones only, minus some. The data show 95,000 to 120,000 clones, approximately 94% seen once. This material consisted of peripheral blood, taken at surgery. These receptors were collected from a boy in the first two years of life with hemimegalencephaly and intractable seizures. CDR3s include the opening cysteine and the closing phenylalanine or tryptophan. The D gene is left open where the match is weak. Clone size is shown for a subset of rows, as once, few, many or a class of expanded clone.

d_call	v_call	j_call	clone_size	cdr3_aa	cdr3_nt
-	TRBV2	TRBJ2-5	-	CASRWGVQETQYF	TGTGCCAGCAGGTGGGGGGTCCAAGAGACCCAGTACTTC
TRBD1	TRBV7-3	TRBJ1-2	-	CASSPGTGNGYGYTF	TGTGCCAGCAGCCCCGGGACAGGGAATGGCTATGGCTACACCTTC
-	TRBV28	TRBJ2-2	-	CASSLYLNTGELFF	TGTGCCAGCAGTTTATATCTGAACACCGGGGAGCTGTTTTTT
TRBD1	TRBV15	TRBJ1-2	-	CATSRSGGYYGYTF	TGTGCCACCAGCAGATCAGGGGGCTACTATGGCTACACCTTC
-	TRBV7-2	TRBJ1-2	once	CASSSGPRPSNYGYTF	TGTGCCAGCAGCTCGGGCCCGAGGCCCTCTAACTATGGCTACACCTTC
-	TRBV12-3/TRBV12-4	TRBJ2-7	-	CASSYGYAYEQYF	TGTGCCAGCAGTTATGGATACGCCTACGAGCAGTACTTC
-	TRBV28	TRBJ1-1	-	CASSFRGTEAFF	TGTGCCAGCAGTTTCAGGGGTACTGAAGCTTTCTTT
-	TRBV10-2	TRBJ2-7	-	CATETGPTYEQYF	TGCGCCACCGAGACAGGCCCGACCTACGAGCAGTACTTC
TRBD1	TRBV10-3	TRBJ2-5	-	CAISGGRGQETQYF	TGTGCCATCAGTGGGGGCAGGGGGCAAGAGACCCAGTACTTC
TRBD1	TRBV4-1	TRBJ1-3	-	CASSRDLTQGASSGNTIYF	TGCGCCAGCAGCCGAGATCTGACACAGGGGGCTAGCTCTGGAAACACCATATATTTT
TRBD2	TRBV4-1	TRBJ2-7	few	CASSFLAGGGSYEQYF	TGCGCCAGCAGCTTTCTAGCGGGAGGGGGCTCCTACGAGCAGTACTTC
TRBD2	TRBV7-3	TRBJ2-2	-	CASSPSGRWTGELFF	TGTGCCAGCAGCCCCAGCGGGAGGTGGACCGGGGAGCTGTTTTTT
-	TRBV7-9	TRBJ1-5	few	CASSLGQEGNQPQHF	TGTGCCAGCAGCTTAGGGCAGGAGGGCAATCAGCCCCAGCATTTT
-	TRBV5-1	TRBJ1-1	few	CASSLAGPPEAFF	TGCGCCAGCAGCTTGGCCGGGCCCCCTGAAGCTTTCTTT
-	TRBV27	TRBJ1-2	-	CASSLWAGRATNYGYTF	TGTGCCAGCAGTTTATGGGCAGGGAGGGCCACTAACTATGGCTACACCTTC